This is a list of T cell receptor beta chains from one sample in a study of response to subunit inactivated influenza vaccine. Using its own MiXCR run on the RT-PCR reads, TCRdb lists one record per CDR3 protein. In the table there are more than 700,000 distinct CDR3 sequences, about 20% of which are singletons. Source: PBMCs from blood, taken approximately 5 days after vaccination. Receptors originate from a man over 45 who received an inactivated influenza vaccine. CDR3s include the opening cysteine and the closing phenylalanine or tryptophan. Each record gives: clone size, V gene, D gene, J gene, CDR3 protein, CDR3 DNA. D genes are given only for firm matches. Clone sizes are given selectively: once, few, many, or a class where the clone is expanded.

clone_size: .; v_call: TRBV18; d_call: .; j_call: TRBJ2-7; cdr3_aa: CASSPLQGIYEQYF; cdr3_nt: TGTGCCAGCTCACCCCTACAGGGAATCTACGAGCAGTACTTC
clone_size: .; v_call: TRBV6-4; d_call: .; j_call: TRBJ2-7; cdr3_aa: CASSDGALLADHYEQYF; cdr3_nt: TGTGCCAGCAGTGACGGGGCCCTGTTAGCGGACCACTACGAGCAGTACTTC
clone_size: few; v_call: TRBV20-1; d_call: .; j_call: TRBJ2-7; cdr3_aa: CSAADYYEQYF; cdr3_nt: TGCAGTGCCGCAGACTACTACGAGCAGTACTTC
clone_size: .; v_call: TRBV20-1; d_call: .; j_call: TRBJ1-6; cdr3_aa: CSARRNSKVGVSPLHF; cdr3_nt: TGCAGTGCTAGAAGGAATTCGAAGGTGGGGGTTTCACCCCTCCACTTT
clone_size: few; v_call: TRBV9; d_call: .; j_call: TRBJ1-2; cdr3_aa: CASSPGTVGGYTF; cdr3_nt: TGTGCCAGCAGCCCTGGGACCGTCGGCGGCTACACCTTC
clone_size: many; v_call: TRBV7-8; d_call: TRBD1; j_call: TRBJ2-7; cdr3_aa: CASREGTGTYEQYF; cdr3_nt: TGTGCCAGCCGTGAAGGGACAGGAACCTACGAGCAGTACTTC
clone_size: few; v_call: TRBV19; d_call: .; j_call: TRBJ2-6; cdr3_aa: CASNPLALREAGANVLTF; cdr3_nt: TGTGCCAGTAATCCACTTGCCCTCAGGGAGGCTGGGGCCAACGTCCTGACTTTC
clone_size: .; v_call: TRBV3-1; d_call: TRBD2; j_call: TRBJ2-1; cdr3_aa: CASSPSFRTSGEQFF; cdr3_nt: TGTGCCAGCAGCCCCTCATTCCGGACTAGCGGAGAGCAGTTCTTC
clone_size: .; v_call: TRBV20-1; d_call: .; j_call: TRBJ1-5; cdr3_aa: CSARVGTNSNQPQHF; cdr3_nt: TGCAGTGCTAGAGTTGGGACGAATAGCAATCAGCCCCAGCATTTT
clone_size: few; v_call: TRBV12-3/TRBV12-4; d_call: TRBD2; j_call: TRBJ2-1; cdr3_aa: CASSPPLADNEQFF; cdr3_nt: TGTGCCAGCAGTCCCCCCCTAGCGGACAATGAGCAGTTCTTC
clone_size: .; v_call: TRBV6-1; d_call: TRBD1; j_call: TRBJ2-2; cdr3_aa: CAGRQGSFTGELFF; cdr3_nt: TGTGCCGGAAGACAGGGGTCTTTTACCGGGGAGCTGTTTTTT
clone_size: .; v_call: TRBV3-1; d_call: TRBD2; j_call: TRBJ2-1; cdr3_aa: CASSQGISGGAVSPYNEQFF; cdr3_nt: TGTGCCAGCAGCCAAGGTATTAGCGGGGGGGCCGTTTCCCCCTACAATGAGCAGTTCTTC
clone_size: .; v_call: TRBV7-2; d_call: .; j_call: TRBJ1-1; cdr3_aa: CASSFGRGGTEAFF; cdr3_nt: TGTGCCAGCAGCTTTGGCAGGGGAGGGACTGAAGCTTTCTTT
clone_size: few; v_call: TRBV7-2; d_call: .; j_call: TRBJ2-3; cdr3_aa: CASSLVKSFSTDTQYF; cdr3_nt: TGTGCCAGCAGCTTAGTGAAAAGTTTTTCAACAGATACGCAGTATTTT
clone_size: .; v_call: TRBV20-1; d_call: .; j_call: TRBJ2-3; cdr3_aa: CSARAGSRVTDTQYF; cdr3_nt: TGCAGTGCTAGAGCGGGGTCCAGGGTGACAGATACGCAGTATTTT
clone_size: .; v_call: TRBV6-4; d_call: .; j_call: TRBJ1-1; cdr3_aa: CASSRELDTEAFF; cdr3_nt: TGTGCCAGCAGCAGGGAGTTGGACACTGAAGCTTTCTTT
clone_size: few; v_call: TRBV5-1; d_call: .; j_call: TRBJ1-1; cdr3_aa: CASAPTQGQTAEAFF; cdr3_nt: TGCGCCAGCGCTCCTACTCAAGGACAGACCGCTGAAGCTTTCTTT
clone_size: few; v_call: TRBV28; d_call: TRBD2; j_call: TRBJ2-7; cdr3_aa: CASSLAGLAVQKSSYEQYF; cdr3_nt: TGTGCCAGCAGTTTGGCGGGACTAGCCGTACAAAAGAGCTCCTACGAGCAGTACTTC
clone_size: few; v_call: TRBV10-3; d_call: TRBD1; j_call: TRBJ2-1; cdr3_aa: CAIRATGQQVYNEQFF; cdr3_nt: TGTGCCATCAGAGCGACGGGACAGCAAGTCTACAATGAGCAGTTCTTC
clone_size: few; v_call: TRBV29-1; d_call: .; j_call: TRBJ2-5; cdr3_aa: CSVPFQETQYF; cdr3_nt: TGCAGCGTTCCATTCCAAGAGACCCAGTACTTC
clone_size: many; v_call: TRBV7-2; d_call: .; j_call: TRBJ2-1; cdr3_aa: CASSLTGLPRDEQFF; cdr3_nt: TGTGCCAGCAGCTTAACGGGACTCCCTAGGGATGAGCAGTTCTTC
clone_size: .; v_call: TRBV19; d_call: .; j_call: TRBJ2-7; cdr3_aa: CASSIVPLSYEQYF; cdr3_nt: TGTGCCAGTAGTATAGTCCCGCTCTCCTACGAGCAGTACTTC
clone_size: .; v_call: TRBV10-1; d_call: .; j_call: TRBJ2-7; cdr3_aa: CASSESYGPYEQYF; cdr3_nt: TGCGCCAGCAGTGAGTCCTACGGCCCCTACGAGCAGTACTTC
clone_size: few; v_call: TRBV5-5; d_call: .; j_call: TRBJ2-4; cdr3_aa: CASSLGGSAKNIQYF; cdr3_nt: TGTGCCAGCAGCTTGGGAGGATCAGCCAAAAACATTCAGTACTTC
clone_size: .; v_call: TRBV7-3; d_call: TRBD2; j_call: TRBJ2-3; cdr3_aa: CASSPRSIAGPSDTQYF; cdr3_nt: TGTGCCAGCAGCCCCCGTTCGATAGCGGGACCATCAGATACGCAGTATTTT